This T cell receptor (beta chain) stems from a study of graft-versus-host responses after intestinal transplantation. Study summary: All recipients were transplanted with multivisceral, liver-intestinal, or isolated intestinal grafts. Every recipient underwent anti-thymocyte globulin induction, then tacrolimus and steroids for roughly three years.

Libraries were prepared by immunoSEQ multiplex PCR; TCRdb keeps only in-frame clonotypes and omits some of them. The profile shows tens of thousands of clones, roughly 87% of them singletons. Study observations and caveats: Marrow from the recipient contained GvH clones, some of which had appeared first in ileum or blood. Within the allografts of patients who had graft-donor T cell macrochimerism, graft-versus-host to host-versus-graft clonal ratios were high.

Trimming took off 0 bases at V and 8 bases at J, with 17 bases between the two ends. The germline V gene has CDR1 SGDLS and CDR2 YYNGEE. The CDR3 runs to 16 residues. Note on this clone: Antigen: not known.

This material consisted of PBMCs, taken about 15 months after intestinal transplantation. The receptor comes from a human patient who received an intestinal transplant, so some T cells may come from the graft donor. The chain combines TRBV9 with TRBJ1-4; tentative D call: TRBD1 (5 bases). In DNA, the CDR3 is TGTGCCAGCAGCGTAGATGAGTGGGGCCGGGAGGAAAAACTGTTTTTT. Translated: CASSVDEWGREEKLFF.